What follows are 15 T cell receptor beta chains derived from one specimen sequenced in a study of blood T cell repertoires in COVID-19. Sequencing used immunoSEQ multiplex PCR; TCRdb keeps in-frame clones, though not all of them. The sample has a few hundred thousand clones; 89% are singletons. The material sequenced was PBMCs or T cells enriched from blood (not recorded which). The receptors derive from a woman aged 25 to 39 who had recovered from COVID-19.

This CDR3 is CASSLRAGTGTRYTF. Written as DNA, the CDR3 is TGTGCCAGCAGCTTACGAGCGGGGACAGGGACTCGCTACACCTTC. The rearrangement joins TRBV11-2 to TRBJ1-2; TRBD1 agrees at 9 bases. V lost 2 bases, J lost 9 bases, and 10 bases stayed unmatched. Germline-derived CDR1 and CDR2 are SGHAT and FQNNGV. This CDR3 comprises 15 residues.

A remark on this clone: Other DNA sequences within the sample encode an identical CDR3. This chain connects TRBV4-1 to TRBJ1-5; the D is unclear. The CDR3 has 16 amino acids. CDR1 is MGHRA, CDR2 YSYEKL, per germline. V was clipped by 1 base and J by 0 bases, with 10 bases between them. CDR3 region: CASSQVPGDSNQPQHF. The CDR3 DNA reads TGCGCCAGCAGCCAAGTCCCGGGAGATAGCAATCAGCCCCAGCATTTT.

This clone appeared a few times. V and J are TRBV25-1 and TRBJ2-7; D might be TRBD1 (6 bases). The CDR3 is made up of 13 amino acids. Trimming stripped 6 bases from V and 5 bases from J, with 14 bases between. Germline values: CDR1 MGHDK, CDR2 SYGVNS. CDR3 loop: CASSSQGYDEQYF. In DNA, the CDR3 is TGTGCCAGCAGCAGTCAGGGGTACGACGAGCAGTACTTC.

V is TRBV24-1 and J is TRBJ2-3, with TRBD1 matching over 10 bases. Germline CDR1 and CDR2: KGHDR and SFDVKD. With 2 bases clipped from V and 7 bases from J, the junction kept 8 bases outside the gene matches. This CDR3 region has 16 residues. CDR3 loop: CATSDSGTGATYTQYF. The DNA for the CDR3 is TGTGCCACCAGTGATTCTGGGACAGGGGCTACCTATACGCAGTATTTT.

The chain combines TRBV7-3 with TRBJ1-1; 7 nucleotides match TRBD1. V dropped 4 bases and J dropped 0; count of bases not matched to a gene: 5. Germline V gene lookup returns CDR1 SGHTA and CDR2 FQGTGA. The CDR3 is 15 residues long. This CDR3 is CASSSQGQMNTEAFF. The CDR3 DNA reads TGTGCCAGCAGCTCCCAGGGACAGATGAACACTGAAGCTTTCTTT.

Concerning this clone itself: Other DNA variants within this sample encode the same CDR3. This chain links TRBV6-5 with TRBJ1-2, with a weak D call TRBD1 (6 bases). CDR1 is MNHEY, CDR2 SVGAGI, per germline. V gave up 5 bases and J gave up 2 bases, with 9 bases separating them. The CDR3 runs 13 residues. CDR3 residues: CASSRQGNYGYTF. CDR3 in DNA: TGTGCCAGCAGTCGGCAGGGGAACTATGGCTACACCTTC.

V is TRBV9 and J is TRBJ2-2; 10 bases line up with TRBD1. CDR3 length: 16 residues. CDR1 is SGDLS, CDR2 YYNGEE, per germline. J was trimmed by 3 bases and V by 3 bases; bases with no gene match: 5. The CDR3 loop reads CASSEGTGVDTGELFF. CDR3 DNA: TGTGCCAGCAGCGAGGGGACAGGGGTGGACACCGGGGAGCTGTTTTTT. The full variable domain, in which reference TRBV9 and TRBJ2-2 provide the parts outside the CDR3, is DSGVTQTPKHLITATGQRVTLRCSPRSGDLSVYWYQQSLDQGLQFLIQYYNGEERAKGNILERFSAQQFPDLHSELNLSSLELGDSALYFCASSEGTGVDTGELFFGEGSRLTVL.

CDR3 nucleotides: TGTGCCAGCAGCACCTCTAGCGGGGTGACAGATACGCAGTATTTT. Its translation: CASSTSSGVTDTQYF. This chain links TRBV7-2 with TRBJ2-3; 9 positions match TRBD2. The germline V gene has CDR1 SGHTA and CDR2 FQGNSA. V dropped 5 bases and J dropped 3; count of bases not matched to a gene: 6. The CDR3 covers 15 residues.

Concerning this clone itself: The junction departs from germline at one end; a sequencing error may be responsible. This chain uses TRBV27 with TRBJ2-7, with D tentatively TRBD2 (6 bases). CDR1 is MNHEY and CDR2 is SMNVEV in the germline V gene (reference sequence). This CDR3 is built from 11 residues. CDR3 region: CASSSGLQSIF. CDR3 coding DNA: TGTGCCAGCAGTTCCGGACTACAATCAATCTTC.

The CDR3 nucleotides are TGTGCCAGCAGCAAATACCCCTTCCCCCGGGACAGGGCGATCGTGGAGACCCAGTACTTC. This gives the protein CASSKYPFPRDRAIVETQYF. The chain uses TRBV21-1 and TRBJ2-5; the table's TRBD1 call for D was not verified on the DNA. TRBV21-1 is classified as a pseudogene. The CDR3 consists of 20 residues.

A single count supports this clone. This rearrangement joins TRBV7-8 to TRBJ1-6, with 9 bases lining up with TRBD1. The CDR3 sequence is 14 residues long. In germline, CDR1 is SGHVS, CDR2 FQNEAQ. The junction had 3 bases not matched to a gene; V was cut back by 3 bases and J by 9 bases. Here the CDR3 reads CASSLDRGGSPLHF. CDR3 in DNA: TGTGCCAGCAGCTTGGACAGGGGAGGTTCACCCCTCCACTTT.

Concerning this clone itself: This CDR3 is also generated by other DNA sequences in the sample. The rearrangement links TRBV9 to TRBJ1-2, with a weak D call TRBD1 (6 bases). This CDR3 is 11 amino acids long. Trimming pared 5 bases from V and 7 bases from J, leaving 9 bases between. CDR1 and CDR2 from the germline V gene are SGDLS and YYNGEE. The CDR3 region is CASRQGSGYTF. The CDR3 DNA reads TGTGCCAGCAGACAGGGTAGTGGCTACACCTTC.

The rearrangement joins TRBV6-6 to TRBJ1-1, with a tentative D call TRBD1 (5 bases). Per germline, CDR1 MNHNY and CDR2 SVGAGI (reference sequence). The CDR3 covers 18 residues. Trimming pared 5 bases from V and 0 bases from J, leaving 22 bases between. This CDR3 reads CASSPRWGGLGVNTEAFF. The CDR3 DNA reads TGTGCCAGCAGTCCACGATGGGGAGGGTTAGGGGTGAACACTGAAGCTTTCTTT.

The chain combines TRBV29-1 with TRBJ1-1, with 12 bases lining up with TRBD1. The germline V gene has CDR1 SQVTM and CDR2 ANQGSEA. The CDR3 covers 12 residues. The chain's CDR3 is CSTGQGASEAFF. Written as DNA, the CDR3 is TGCAGTACGGGACAGGGGGCTTCTGAAGCTTTCTTT.

This chain uses TRBV18 with TRBJ1-1, with 8 bases matching TRBD1. The V and J ends lost 4 bases and 1 base, in that order; junction bases with no gene match: 5. This CDR3 contains 15 residues. Germline V gene data show CDR1 as KGHSH and CDR2 as LQKENI. CDR3 in DNA: TGTGCCAGCTCACGCGAACAGGGGGGGAACACTGAAGCTTTCTTT. This gives the protein CASSREQGGNTEAFF.